Presented here are 18 T cell receptor beta chains from one specimen sequenced in a study of blood T cell repertoires in COVID-19 (dated by TCRdb to between 2020 and 2021). Libraries were built with the immunoSEQ multiplex PCR assay. TCRdb stores this immuneACCESS table with in-frame sequences only. Part of the clones is absent; in the studies checked, under half of the shortfall reflects unresolved V genes, and no reason is known for the rest. For this sample the table gives fewer than 500,000 clones, of which over 65% were detected only once. The ten largest clones add up to over 0.95% of the sample. Sequences were obtained from peripheral blood. The receptors were gathered from a human donor with acute or convalescent COVID-19. The donor label of this sample is uncertain.

The chain recombines TRBV6-4 with TRBJ2-1, with D maybe TRBD2 (5 bases). The CDR3 runs to 14 residues. The V end was cut by 1 base, the J end by 12 bases, with 16 bases between. Germline lookup yields CDR1 MRHNA and CDR2 SNTAGT. The CDR3 DNA reads TGTGCCAGCAGTGACTACCCAGCGGCAGTTGGGCAGTTCTTC. The encoded protein is CASSDYPAAVGQFF.

J is TRBJ1-1 and V is TRBV2; 8 nucleotides line up with TRBD1. After removal of 7 bases from V and 7 bases from J, the junction contained 11 bases not matched to a gene. Germline CDR1 is SNHLY and CDR2 is FYNNEI. The CDR3 extends over 14 amino acids. CDR3 loop: CASMFGQGQNEAFF. The CDR3 nucleotides are TGTGCCAGCATGTTTGGACAGGGCCAGAATGAAGCTTTCTTT.

V gene TRBV18 combines with J gene TRBJ1-2; weak D call: TRBD1 (6 bases). CDR3 length: 13 amino acids. V gave up 6 bases and J gave up 6 bases, with 14 bases separating them. The germline V gene encodes CDR1 KGHSH and CDR2 LQKENI. CDR3 in DNA: TGTGCCAGCTCGCGTTGGGGGCTGGATGGCTACACCTTC. This translates into CASSRWGLDGYTF.

V usage is TRBV21-1 and J usage is TRBJ2-3; the DNA was not used to check the table's D call, TRBD2. TRBV21-1 is given as a pseudogene. CDR3 length equals 18 residues. The CDR3: CASSKGNGTSGIRGTQYF. In nucleotides, the CDR3 is TGTGCCAGCAGCAAAGGAAATGGGACTAGCGGGATTAGAGGTACGCAGTATTTT.

This clone has a handful of counts. This chain links TRBV28 with TRBJ1-2; a weak D match, TRBD1 (5 bases). CDR1 and CDR2 (germline): MDHEN, SYDVKM. V was pared by 6 bases and J by 4 bases, with 15 bases between. This CDR3 is built from 14 residues. CDR3 in DNA: TGTGCCAGCAGCCCCTATGACAGAATCTATGGCTACACCTTC. Encoded protein: CASSPYDRIYGYTF.

This chain joins TRBV7-6 and TRBJ2-1, with D unclear. Germline V gene sequence: CDR1 SGHVS, CDR2 FNYEAQ. With 1 base removed from V and 0 bases from J, the gap between germline ends came to 7 bases. The CDR3 has 15 amino acids. The chain's CDR3 is CASSLGLDSYNEQFF. CDR3 nucleotide sequence: TGTGCCAGCAGCTTAGGACTGGACTCCTACAATGAGCAGTTCTTC.

This CDR3 reads CASSSQTSGYQETQYF. CDR3 bases: TGTGCCAGCAGCTCGCAGACTAGCGGGTACCAAGAGACCCAGTACTTC. V usage is TRBV7-6 and J usage is TRBJ2-5; 10 bases align to TRBD2. The length of the CDR3 is 16 residues. Trimming at V came to 4 bases and at J to 0 bases, leaving 5 bases not matched to a gene. The V gene's germline CDR1 is SGHVS and CDR2 FNYEAQ.

This clone has a single count. The chain recombines TRBV24-1 with TRBJ1-2; TRBD1 aligns across 7 bases. V lost 9 bases, J lost 6 bases, and 6 bases stayed unmatched. CDR3 length equals 12 residues. The germline V gene encodes CDR1 KGHDR and CDR2 SFDVKD. CDR3 sequence reads: CATSVGGNGYTF. The CDR3 DNA reads as TGTGCCACCTCGGTAGGGGGCAATGGCTACACCTTC.

CDR3 DNA sequence: TGTGCCAGCAGCCCCGTGAGGGCCGGAGGGACCGGGGAGCTGTTTTTT. This encodes CASSPVRAGGTGELFF. The rearrangement links TRBV7-8 to TRBJ2-2; D possibly corresponds to TRBD2 (6 bases). The germline gives CDR1 SGHVS, CDR2 FQNEAQ. The V gene lost 5 bases and the J gene lost 5 bases, with 18 bases spanning the gap. The length of the CDR3 is 16 residues.

The chain links TRBV12-3 or TRBV12-4 to TRBJ1-1; 9 nucleotides align to TRBD1. With 6 bases clipped from V and 4 bases from J, the junction kept 3 bases outside the gene matches. The CDR3 runs to 13 residues. DNA for the CDR3: TGTGCCAGCAGGACAGGGGGAGGCACTGAAGCTTTCTTT. This translates into CASRTGGGTEAFF.

This chain joins TRBV6-2 or TRBV6-3 and TRBJ1-6; 9 bases align to TRBD1. Germline values: CDR1 MNHEY, CDR2 SVGEGT. The CDR3 sequence is 18 residues long. Unmatched junction bases numbered 12, after V lost 2 bases and J lost 7 bases. The CDR3 sequence is CASSYRGDRVRKNSPLHF. The CDR3 DNA follows: TGTGCCAGCAGTTACCGAGGGGACAGGGTGCGGAAGAATTCACCCCTCCACTTT.

J is TRBJ1-6 and V is TRBV5-4; TRBD1 aligns across 7 bases. The CDR3 has 14 residues. The germline V gene has CDR1 SGHNT and CDR2 YYREEE (reference sequence). After removal of 4 bases from V and 6 bases from J, the junction contained 4 bases not matched to a gene. The CDR3 DNA sequence: TGTGCCAGCAGCCCAGGGGGAGGTAATTCACCCCTCCACTTT. Translating it yields CASSPGGGNSPLHF. The variable domain in full, completed from reference TRBV5-4 and TRBJ1-6, reads ETGVTQSPTHLIKTRGQQVTLRCSSQSGHNTVSWYQQALGQGPQFIFQYYREEENGRGNFPPRFSGLQFPNYSSELNVNALELDDSALYLCASSPGGGNSPLHFGNGTRLTVT.

This clone was counted between two and nine times. The chain joins TRBV6-5 to TRBJ1-4; 10 nucleotides align to TRBD1. Looked up from germline, CDR1 is MNHEY and CDR2 is SVGAGI. The CDR3 is made up of 15 amino acids. V shed 0 bases and J 11 bases; nucleotides not matched to a gene: 6. The CDR3, as DNA: TGTGCCAGCAGTTACTCCAGGACAGGGGGTACGAAACTGTTTTTT. Its translation is CASSYSRTGGTKLFF.

J is TRBJ2-5 and V is TRBV18; the D gene is possibly TRBD2 (6 bases). This CDR3 spans 13 amino acids. Trimming pared 6 bases from V and 1 base from J, leaving 9 bases between. Germline assignment: CDR1 KGHSH and CDR2 LQKENI. The CDR3 sequence: CASSGTSQETQYF. CDR3 bases: TGTGCCAGCTCGGGGACTTCCCAAGAGACCCAGTACTTC.

The sample holds a few counts of this clone. The chain joins TRBV5-1 to TRBJ2-4; D is undetermined. The CDR3 is 13 amino acids. V was clipped by 4 bases and J by 1 base, with 6 bases between them. From germline, CDR1 is SGHRS and CDR2 YFSETQ. CDR3 region: CASSPVAKNIQYF. The CDR3 DNA follows: TGCGCCAGCAGCCCCGTCGCCAAAAACATTCAGTACTTC. The variable domain in full, completed from reference TRBV5-1 and TRBJ2-4, reads KAGVTQTPRYLIKTRGQQVTLSCSPISGHRSVSWYQQTPGQGLQFLFEYFSETQRNKGNFPGRFSGRQFSNSRSEMNVSTLELGDSALYLCASSPVAKNIQYFGAGTRLSVL.

The J gene is TRBJ1-1, the V gene TRBV28; D uncertain. This CDR3 has 11 residues. Trimming stripped 1 base from V and 11 bases from J, with 8 bases between. Germline assignment: CDR1 MDHEN and CDR2 SYDVKM. The CDR3 protein is CASSLSRRAFF. CDR3 DNA: TGTGCCAGCAGTTTATCCCGGAGGGCTTTCTTT.

This clone was recorded a few times. The chain links TRBV3-1 (or the pseudogene TRBV3-2) to TRBJ1-6, with 7 bases aligning to TRBD1. Unmatched junction bases numbered 5, after V lost 5 bases and J lost 10 bases. Per the germline V gene, CDR1 is LGHDT and CDR2 is YNNKEL (reference sequence). This CDR3 has 13 residues. The CDR3 is CASSGTVYSPLHF. CDR3 nucleotide sequence: TGTGCCAGCAGCGGGACAGTTTACTCACCCCTCCACTTT.

The CDR3 sequence: CASSQADRQNTEAFF. The CDR3 DNA reads TGTGCCAGCAGCCAAGCCGACAGACAGAACACTGAAGCTTTCTTT. The rearrangement links TRBV3-1 (or the pseudogene TRBV3-2) to TRBJ1-1, with D possibly matching TRBD1 (5 bases). Trimming left V 1 base short and J 1 base short, with 10 bases between. The germline CDR1 and CDR2 sequences are LGHDT and YNNKEL (reference sequence). The CDR3 is 15 amino acids.